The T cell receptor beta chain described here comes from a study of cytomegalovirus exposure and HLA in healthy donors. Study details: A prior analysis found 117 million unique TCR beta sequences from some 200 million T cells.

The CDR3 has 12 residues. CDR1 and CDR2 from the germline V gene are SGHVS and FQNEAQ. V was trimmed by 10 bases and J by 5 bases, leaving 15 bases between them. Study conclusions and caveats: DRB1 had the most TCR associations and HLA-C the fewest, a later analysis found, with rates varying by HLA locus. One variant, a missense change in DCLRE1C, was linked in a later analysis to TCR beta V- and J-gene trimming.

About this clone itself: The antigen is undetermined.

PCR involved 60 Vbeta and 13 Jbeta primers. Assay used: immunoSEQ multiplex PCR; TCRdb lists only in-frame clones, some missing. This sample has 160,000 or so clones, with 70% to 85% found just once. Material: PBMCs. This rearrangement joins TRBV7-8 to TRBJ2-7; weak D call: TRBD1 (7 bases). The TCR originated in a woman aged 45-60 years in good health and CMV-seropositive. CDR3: CATGGTVDEQYF. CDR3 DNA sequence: TGTGCCACCGGCGGGACAGTGGACGAGCAGTACTTC.